This entry lists 14 T cell receptor beta chains sequenced from one sample in a study of control samples from healthy donors and cancer patients. Assay used: immunoSEQ multiplex PCR; TCRdb lists only in-frame clones, some missing. The table has 50,000 or so clones, about 94% seen once; the top ten hold less than 25%. The sequencing sample was made of PBMCs. The source is a woman aged 50 to 60 with head and neck cancer.

V gene TRBV2 combines with J gene TRBJ1-4, with D possibly being TRBD1 (5 bases). V lost 4 bases to trimming and J lost 1 base, with 13 bases between them. This CDR3 comprises 16 residues. Germline V gene sequence: CDR1 SNHLY, CDR2 FYNNEI. The CDR3 reads CASSGGAGRTNEKLFF. CDR3 coding DNA: TGTGCCAGCAGTGGAGGGGCAGGGAGAACTAATGAAAAACTGTTTTTT. Supplemented by reference TRBV2 and TRBJ1-4, the full variable domain reads EPEVTQTPSHQVTQMGQEVILRCVPISNHLYFYWYRQILGQKVEFLVSFYNNEISEKSEIFDDQFSVERPDGSNFTLKIRSTKLEDSAMYFCASSGGAGRTNEKLFFGSGTQLSVL.

The V and J genes are TRBV5-5 and TRBJ1-2; D is ambiguous. Germline CDR1 reads SGHKS; CDR2 reads YYEKEE (reference sequence). The V and J ends lost 4 bases and 2 bases respectively, with 3 bases between them. The CDR3 loop spans 11 amino acids. This CDR3 is CASSLNYGYTF. CDR3 DNA: TGTGCCAGCAGCCTCAACTATGGCTACACCTTC.

The J gene is TRBJ2-1, the V gene TRBV7-9; D possibly corresponds to TRBD2 (6 bases). The CDR3 runs to 13 residues. V lost 2 bases and J 10 bases, leaving 12 bases between the germline ends. Germline V gene lookup returns CDR1 SEHNR and CDR2 FQNEAQ (reference sequence). The CDR3 protein is CASSLKASEEQFF. The CDR3 DNA reads as TGTGCCAGCAGCTTAAAGGCTAGCGAAGAGCAGTTCTTC.

This clone came up a few times. This rearrangement joins TRBV7-2 to TRBJ1-4; D is unclear. CDR3 length: 19 residues. V lost 5 bases to trimming and J lost 3 bases, with 25 bases between them. Per germline, CDR1 SGHTA and CDR2 FQGNSA. In nucleotides, the CDR3 is TGTGCCAGCAGCCCAAGGCCGCACAACCCACCCACCCCTAATGAAAAACTGTTTTTT. It is translated as CASSPRPHNPPTPNEKLFF.

This chain joins TRBV29-1 and TRBJ1-1; 11 positions match TRBD1. Germline V gene lookup returns CDR1 SQVTM and CDR2 ANQGSEA. The CDR3 spans 14 residues. With V trimmed by 7 bases and J by 5 bases, 9 bases remained unmatched. CDR3 sequence reads: CSGSTGTGGTEAFF. The CDR3 DNA reads TGCAGCGGCAGTACCGGGACAGGGGGAACTGAAGCTTTCTTT.

This clone occurred once. The chain employs TRBV2 and TRBJ2-7, with TRBD2 matching over 8 bases. Trimming removed 6 bases from V and 1 base from J; junction bases left unmatched: 5. The germline V gene has CDR1 SNHLY and CDR2 FYNNEI. The CDR3 sequence is 14 residues long. The CDR3 sequence: CASRFSGESYEQYF. In DNA, the CDR3 is TGTGCCAGCAGGTTTAGCGGGGAGTCCTACGAGCAGTACTTC.

The V call is TRBV18, the J call TRBJ1-1; D call uncertain. The CDR3 has 13 residues. The V gene's germline CDR1 is KGHSH and CDR2 LQKENI. V was trimmed by 3 bases and J by 1 base, leaving 6 bases between them. DNA of the CDR3: TGTGCCAGCTCACCGTCACAGAACACTGAAGCTTTCTTT. Translated, it gives CASSPSQNTEAFF. Full variable domain (remainder filled in from reference TRBV18 and TRBJ1-1): NAGVMQNPRHLVRRRGQEARLRCSPMKGHSHVYWYRQLPEEGLKFMVYLQKENIIDESGMPKERFSAEFPKEGPSILRIQQVVRGDSAAYFCASSPSQNTEAFFGQGTRLTVV.

This chain connects TRBV7-9 to TRBJ1-2; weak D call: TRBD1 (5 bases). Germline V gene data show CDR1 as SEHNR and CDR2 as FQNEAQ (reference sequence). Deletions cut 5 bases from V and 1 base from J, with 14 bases between. This CDR3 is built from 15 residues. As DNA, the CDR3 is TGTGCCAGCAGCACAGGAGCTACCCTTAACTATGGCTACACCTTC. This gives the protein CASSTGATLNYGYTF. The full variable domain, rest sourced from reference TRBV7-9 and TRBJ1-2, is DTGVSQNPRHKITKRGQNVTFRCDPISEHNRLYWYRQTLGQGPEFLTYFQNEAQLEKSRLLSDRFSAERPKGSFSTLEIQRTEQGDSAMYLCASSTGATLNYGYTFGSGTRLTVV.

The chain employs TRBV25-1 and TRBJ1-5; D unresolved. Germline V gene lookup returns CDR1 MGHDK and CDR2 SYGVNS. The V gene lost 2 bases and the J gene lost 2 bases, with 13 bases spanning the gap. There are 16 residues in the CDR3. CDR3 protein: CASSENSGLGNQPQHF. The CDR3 region has the DNA TGTGCCAGCAGTGAAAATTCGGGGTTAGGCAATCAGCCCCAGCATTTT.

The chain combines TRBV28 with TRBJ1-2; D unclear. V lost 6 bases and J lost 5, with 16 bases in between. The CDR3 totals 14 residues. The germline V gene has CDR1 MDHEN and CDR2 SYDVKM. In DNA form, the CDR3 reads TGTGCCAGCAGCGGATATCAACCGGTTTATGGCTACACCTTC. Amino acids: CASSGYQPVYGYTF.

The chain joins TRBV3-1 (or the pseudogene TRBV3-2) to TRBJ2-3; TRBD2 matches at 7 bases. Per germline, CDR1 LGHDT and CDR2 YNNKEL (reference sequence). With 4 bases clipped from V and 3 bases from J, the junction kept 10 bases outside the gene matches. This CDR3 comprises 16 residues. The CDR3 nucleotides are TGTGCCAGCAGCCGGGGGGAGGGCCGACGGACAGATACGCAGTATTTT. This codes for CASSRGEGRRTDTQYF.

The chain joins TRBV9 to TRBJ2-7; 10 bases align to TRBD2. The germline V gene encodes CDR1 SGDLS and CDR2 YYNGEE. Germline trimming cut 0 bases from V and 5 bases from J; bases unmatched to any gene: 5. This CDR3 is built from 15 residues. The CDR3: CASSVGSGRTNEQYF. CDR3 nucleotide sequence: TGTGCCAGCAGCGTAGGTAGCGGGAGGACCAACGAGCAGTACTTC. The full variable domain, rest sourced from reference TRBV9 and TRBJ2-7, is DSGVTQTPKHLITATGQRVTLRCSPRSGDLSVYWYQQSLDQGLQFLIQYYNGEERAKGNILERFSAQQFPDLHSELNLSSLELGDSALYFCASSVGSGRTNEQYFGPGTRLTVT.

The chain combines TRBV18 with TRBJ1-1; D uncertain. Trimming left V 2 bases short and J 1 base short, with 11 bases between. The CDR3 is 15 residues long. Germline V gene sequence: CDR1 KGHSH, CDR2 LQKENI. The CDR3 coding sequence is TGTGCCAGCTCACCAGAAATAGGCCGGAACACTGAAGCTTTCTTT. Its translation: CASSPEIGRNTEAFF.

The rearrangement joins TRBV2 to TRBJ1-2; weak D call: TRBD1 (6 bases). CDR3 length: 17 residues. Trimming shortened V by 5 bases and J by 0 bases, and 19 bases separated the two germline ends. Germline V gene data show CDR1 as SNHLY and CDR2 as FYNNEI. The CDR3 nucleotides are TGTGCCAGCAGTTCCGACAGGTCCTATTTAGCTAACTATGGCTACACCTTC. This translates into CASSSDRSYLANYGYTF.